The entry below gives a single T cell receptor (beta chain) sequence along with its context. Its antigen target is currently unknown. No base qualities exist here, and no much larger clone lies one base off it. Taken from cysteine to phenylalanine, the CDR3 has 13 residues. Only CDR3 DNA is held: 39 bases, read in frame from base 1. V loses 7 bases, J loses 5 bases, and the germline ends lie 9 bases apart. Receptor libraries were prepared by RT-PCR. Sequenced using an Illumina HiSeq 2500. The raw public data were reprocessed by TCRdb itself: fastp quality trimming at Q25, MiXCR clonotype calling, in-frame beta chains only. Entries are consolidated by CDR3 protein sequence, retaining the most common genes and DNA. This sample holds 600,000 to 850,000 distinct CDR3 sequences; roughly 15% were observed only once. In total, the top ten clones hold roughly 7.2% of the sample. These data belong to a study of response to subunit inactivated influenza vaccine (dated 2018 in TCRdb). Looking at the study overall: To follow how T cells responded to a trivalent subunit inactivated influenza vaccine, the researchers relied on deep quantitative profiling of the T cell receptor repertoire. Study-wide findings and limitations: The authors suggested that each seasonal influenza vaccination may recruit only a limited number of new T cells.

The sequence was collected from a man between 45 and 60 years old who received an inactivated influenza vaccine. Donor details come from another sample of the same person, matched by shared clones. Rearrangement joined TRBV12-3 or TRBV12-4 to TRBJ1-6, with TRBD1 as a weak D call on 5 bases. The material was PBMCs from blood, obtained roughly 2 weeks before vaccination. The CDR3 region has the sequence CASTGHHNSPLHF. The nucleotides are TGTGCCAGCACCGGACACCATAATTCACCCCTCCACTTT.